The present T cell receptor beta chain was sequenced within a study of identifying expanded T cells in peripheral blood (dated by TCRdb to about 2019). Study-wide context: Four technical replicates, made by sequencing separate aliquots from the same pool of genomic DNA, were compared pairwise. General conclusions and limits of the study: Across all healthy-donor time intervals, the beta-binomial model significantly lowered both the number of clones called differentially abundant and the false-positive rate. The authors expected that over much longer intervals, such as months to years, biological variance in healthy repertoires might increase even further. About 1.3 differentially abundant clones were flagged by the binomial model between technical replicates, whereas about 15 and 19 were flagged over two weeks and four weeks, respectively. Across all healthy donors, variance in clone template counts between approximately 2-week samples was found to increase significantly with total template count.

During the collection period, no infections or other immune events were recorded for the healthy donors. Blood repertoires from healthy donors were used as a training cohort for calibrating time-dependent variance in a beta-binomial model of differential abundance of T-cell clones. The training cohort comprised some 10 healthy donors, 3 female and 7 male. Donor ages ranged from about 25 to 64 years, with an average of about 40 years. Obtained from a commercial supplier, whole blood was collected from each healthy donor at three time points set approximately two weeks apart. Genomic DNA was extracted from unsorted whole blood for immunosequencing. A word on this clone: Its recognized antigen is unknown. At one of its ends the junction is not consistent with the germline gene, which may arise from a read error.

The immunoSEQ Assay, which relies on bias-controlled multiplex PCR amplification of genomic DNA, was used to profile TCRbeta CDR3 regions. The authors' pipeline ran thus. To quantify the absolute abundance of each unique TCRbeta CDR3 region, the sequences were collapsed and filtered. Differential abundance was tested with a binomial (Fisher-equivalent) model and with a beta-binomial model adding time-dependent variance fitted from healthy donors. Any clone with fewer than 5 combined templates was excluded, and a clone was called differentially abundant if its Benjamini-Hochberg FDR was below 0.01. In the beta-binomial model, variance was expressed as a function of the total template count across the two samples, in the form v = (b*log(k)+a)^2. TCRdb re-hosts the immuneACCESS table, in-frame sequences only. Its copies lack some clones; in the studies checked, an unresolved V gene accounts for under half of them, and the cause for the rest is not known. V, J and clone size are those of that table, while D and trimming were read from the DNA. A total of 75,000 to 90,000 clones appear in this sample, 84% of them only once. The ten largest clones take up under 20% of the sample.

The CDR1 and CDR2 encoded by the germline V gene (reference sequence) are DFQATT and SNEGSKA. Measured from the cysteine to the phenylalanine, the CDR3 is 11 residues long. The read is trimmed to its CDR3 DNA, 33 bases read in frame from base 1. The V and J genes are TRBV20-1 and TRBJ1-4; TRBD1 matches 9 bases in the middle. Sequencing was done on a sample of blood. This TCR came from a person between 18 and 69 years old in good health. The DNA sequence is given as TGCAGTGCTACCCAGGGACAGGGACTTATTTTT. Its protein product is CSATQGQGLIF.